The clone carrying this TCR beta chain was observed at least ten times. Its antigen remains unknown. Regions amplified from RNA transcripts were the TCR beta CDR3 regions. The primer set for the first-round RT-PCR of the TCR CDR3 was HTBI. TCRdb analysed the multiplex PCR reads with MiXCR anew, one entry per CDR3 protein. The sample holds more than 500,000 distinct CDR3 sequences, 15% to 20% seen once. This entry belongs to a study of T cells in Graves' hyperthyroidism and ophthalmopathy. Study results and caveats: Within blood appeared most thyroid clonotypes that had expanded above 0.001.

This CDR3 region has 15 residues. The V gene lost 2 bases and the J gene lost 4 bases, with 12 bases spanning the gap. Germline V CDR1 and CDR2: KGHDR, SFDVKD. The chain is built from TRBV24-1 and TRBJ2-3; D possibly uses TRBD1 or TRBD2 (5 bases each). The sequencing sample was made of blood. This clonotype originated in a woman in her 30s with Graves' ophthalmopathy. The CDR3 sequence is CATSDSGPDSDTQYF. CDR3 DNA: TGTGCCACCAGTGATTCGGGACCGGACTCAGATACGCAGTATTTT.